These 25 T cell receptor beta chains share one sample of origin, sequenced in a study of vaccination and CD4 T cells after COVID-19. The treatment is: 10-day PBMC culture with coronavirus spike peptide pools or control peptides (ViraFEST assay). These receptors' targets are unknown. Cultured CD4+ T-cell DNA underwent Oncomine TCR Beta short-read sequencing. TCRdb itself ran the PCR reads through MiXCR, one entry per CDR3 protein. Here the sample spans tens of thousands of distinct CDR3 sequences, around 45% being singletons. The sample consisted of CD4+ T cells from blood, cultured in vitro. Source of these receptors: a human donor who had recovered from COVID-19.

In its sample, this clonotype was seen a few times. The chain joins TRBV6-5 to TRBJ1-1; tentative D call: TRBD1 (5 bases). V was trimmed by 2 bases and J by 5 bases, leaving 15 bases between them. CDR3 length: 15 residues. CDR1 and CDR2 (germline): MNHEY, SVGAGI. The CDR3 nucleotides read TGTGCCAGCAGTTACCTTAGGGGTTTTAGTACTGAAGCTTTCTTT. Translation: CASSYLRGFSTEAFF.

CDR3 loop: CASSPSLASADEQYF. The CDR3 coding sequence is TGTGCCAGCAGCCCGAGCCTGGCTAGCGCTGACGAGCAGTACTTC. This chain connects TRBV4-2 to TRBJ2-7; the D gene is possibly TRBD2 (6 bases). Germline CDR1 LGHNA, CDR2 YNFKEQ. V lost 4 bases to trimming and J lost 5 bases, with 18 bases between them. This CDR3 contains 15 residues.

This clonotype was found a few times. V usage is TRBV27 and J usage is TRBJ2-1, with TRBD1 matching over 7 bases. Germline CDR1 reads MNHEY; CDR2 reads SMNVEV (reference sequence). The CDR3 length is 15 residues. With V trimmed by 5 bases and J by 6 bases, 10 bases remained unmatched. The DNA of the CDR3 is TGTGCCAGCAGTCCAGACAGGGAAAGAGGCAATGAGCAGTTCTTC. This gives the protein CASSPDRERGNEQFF.

The chain recombines TRBV28 with TRBJ1-6; D is undetermined. The CDR3 spans 13 residues. V was clipped by 5 bases and J by 10 bases, with 12 bases between them. Germline loops: CDR1 MDHEN, CDR2 SYDVKM. The CDR3 region is CASSPPASSPLHF. In nucleotides, the CDR3 is TGTGCCAGCAGTCCCCCCGCTAGCTCACCCCTCCACTTT.

The chain combines TRBV2 with TRBJ1-2, with D possibly TRBD1 on 5 matching bases. The ends were cut back, 6 bases at V and 4 bases at J, with 12 bases in the middle. This CDR3 region has 13 residues. Per the germline V gene, CDR1 is SNHLY and CDR2 is FYNNEI. CDR3 bases: TGTGCCAGCAGGGGACGGGACGGCTATGGCTACACCTTC. Residues: CASRGRDGYGYTF.

The chain carries TRBV11-3 and TRBJ1-1; 8 bases match TRBD1. The CDR3 runs to 12 residues. V lost 5 bases to trimming and J lost 9 bases; unmatched junction nucleotides: 5. The germline V gene encodes CDR1 SGHNT and CDR2 YENEEA. The CDR3 DNA reads as TGTGCCAGCAGCCATGGACAGGGAAAAGCTTTCTTT. It translates to CASSHGQGKAFF.

This clonotype was seen more than once but under ten times. The junction shows a germline mismatch at one end, possibly a read error. This chain uses TRBV7-2 with TRBJ2-1; 10 bases are shared with TRBD2. Germline V gene lookup returns CDR1 SGHTA and CDR2 FQGNSA. The CDR3 sequence is 15 residues long. This CDR3 is CASSLAGDSYNEQFF. CDR3 nucleotides: TGTGCCAGCAGCCTAGCGGGAGACTCCTACAATGAGCAGTTCTTC.

The V call is TRBV6-1, the J call TRBJ2-7, with 8 positions matching TRBD1. V trimming: 6 bases; J trimming: 4 bases; junction bases outside the gene matches: 8. The CDR3 sequence is 14 residues long. Germline V gives CDR1 MNHNS, CDR2 SASEGT. CDR3: CASSRTGPSYEQYF. DNA of the CDR3: TGTGCCAGCAGCCGGACAGGGCCCTCTTACGAGCAGTACTTC.

The gene calls are TRBV7-2 and TRBJ2-7, with 8 bases identical to TRBD1. CDR1 SGHTA and CDR2 FQGNSA come from the germline V gene. The CDR3 runs 14 residues. The V segment lost 3 bases and the J segment 6 bases; nucleotides outside the gene matches: 7. The CDR3 protein is CASSLTDRVGEQYF. The CDR3 nucleotides are TGTGCCAGCAGCTTGACGGACAGGGTCGGCGAGCAGTACTTC.

This clonotype was found a few times. This chain uses TRBV10-3 with TRBJ2-3, with D hard to call. Germline loops: CDR1 ENHRY, CDR2 SYGVKD. Trimming stripped 3 bases from V and 3 bases from J, with 7 bases between. This CDR3 is built from 13 residues. The DNA of the CDR3 is TGTGCCATCAGTGAAAGGATTACAGATACGCAGTATTTT. This encodes CAISERITDTQYF.

The chain is built from TRBV10-1 and TRBJ2-1, with 13 bases matching TRBD2. J gave up 6 bases and V 8 bases, and 4 bases lay outside the gene matches. The CDR3 contains 14 residues. Germline V gene lookup returns CDR1 WNHNN and CDR2 SYGVQD (reference sequence). The DNA for the CDR3 is TGCGCCAGCCGGACTAGCGGGAGCCCCAATGAGCAGTTCTTC. Translating gives CASRTSGSPNEQFF.

The chain couples TRBV11-2 to TRBJ2-5; D is perhaps TRBD2 (6 bases). Per germline, CDR1 SGHAT and CDR2 FQNNGV. The CDR3 sequence is 15 residues long. Trimming stripped 1 base from V and 5 bases from J, with 14 bases between. The CDR3 region has the DNA TGTGCCAGCAGCTTAGGCTGGTCTAGCGAGGAGACCCAGTACTTC. It is translated as CASSLGWSSEETQYF.

The chain links TRBV18 to TRBJ2-5; 10 nucleotides agree with TRBD2. The CDR3 has 15 residues. V lost 3 bases to trimming and J lost 5 bases; unmatched junction nucleotides: 6. The germline CDR1 and CDR2 sequences are KGHSH and LQKENI. CDR3 coding DNA: TGTGCCAGCTCACCGCCCAGCGGGAGGGGTGAGACCCAGTACTTC. Protein sequence: CASSPPSGRGETQYF.

The chain employs TRBV12-3 or TRBV12-4 and TRBJ1-1; maybe TRBD1 (5 bases). The V gene lost 6 bases and the J gene lost 1 base, with 21 bases spanning the gap. The CDR3 contains 17 residues. CDR3 loop: CASSSSGILRKNTEAFF. CDR3 nucleotide sequence: TGTGCCAGCAGCAGTTCAGGGATCCTTAGGAAGAACACTGAAGCTTTCTTT.

The genes are TRBV27 and TRBJ2-2, with D unresolved. The V gene's germline CDR1 is MNHEY and CDR2 SMNVEV (reference sequence). V lost 8 bases and J lost 1, with 17 bases in between. The CDR3 sequence is 16 residues long. The CDR3 DNA reads as TGTGCCAGCGGTCTTGGGATGCGACAGAACACCGGGGAGCTGTTTTTT. It specifies CASGLGMRQNTGELFF.

This chain connects TRBV7-2 to TRBJ2-3; D is perhaps TRBD1 or TRBD2 (5 bases each). The CDR3 runs to 15 residues. V lost 0 bases and J lost 5, with 12 bases in between. Germline CDR1 is SGHTA and CDR2 is FQGNSA. The CDR3 is CASSLALVGGDTQYF. The DNA of the CDR3 is TGTGCCAGCAGCTTAGCACTAGTTGGGGGAGATACGCAGTATTTT.

This clonotype was recorded only once. The V call is TRBV6-2 or TRBV6-3, the J call TRBJ2-7; TRBD2 matches at 14 bases. Trimming removed 10 bases from V and 3 bases from J; junction bases left unmatched: 2. The CDR3 loop spans 13 amino acids. Per germline, CDR1 MNHEY and CDR2 SVGEGT. The CDR3 nucleotides read TGTGCCATTGGGACTAGCGGGAGCTACGAGCAGTACTTC. Amino acid sequence: CAIGTSGSYEQYF.

The chain is built from TRBV7-2 and TRBJ1-1; 7 bases match TRBD1. V shed 3 bases and J 4 bases; nucleotides not matched to a gene: 8. This CDR3 contains 15 residues. Germline V CDR1 and CDR2: SGHTA, FQGNSA. The DNA of the CDR3 is TGTGCCAGCAGCTTCCGACAGGGTTCGGGCACTGAAGCTTTCTTT. It codes for CASSFRQGSGTEAFF.

This chain links TRBV28 with TRBJ2-7; no clear D. Trimming took 2 bases from V and 3 from J, leaving 5 bases between them. CDR1 is MDHEN and CDR2 is SYDVKM in the germline V gene. This CDR3 region has 12 residues. Written as DNA, the CDR3 is TGTGCCAGCAGTTTACGGATCTACGAGCAGTACTTC. It translates to CASSLRIYEQYF.

The chain employs TRBV7-9 and TRBJ2-1; 13 bases line up with TRBD2. Trimming at V came to 5 bases and at J to 7 bases, leaving 11 bases not matched to a gene. This CDR3 has 17 amino acids. From germline, CDR1 is SEHNR and CDR2 FQNEAQ (reference sequence). CDR3 region: CASSQVGLAGVGNEQFF. The CDR3 bases are TGTGCCAGCAGCCAAGTTGGACTAGCGGGGGTAGGGAATGAGCAGTTCTTC.

The V call is TRBV28, the J call TRBJ2-4; unclear D gene. The CDR3 is 14 amino acids. Trimming cost V 5 bases and J 9 bases, with 17 bases left between them. From germline, CDR1 is MDHEN and CDR2 SYDVKM. This chain's CDR3 is CASSPLGREGIQYF. The CDR3 nucleotides are TGTGCCAGCAGTCCCTTGGGAAGGGAAGGCATTCAGTACTTC.

The J gene is TRBJ2-2, the V gene TRBV28, with 10 bases that match TRBD2. The trim removed 10 bases at V and 0 bases at J, leaving 11 bases unmatched. The CDR3 spans 17 residues. Germline CDR1 MDHEN, CDR2 SYDVKM. CDR3 region: CAITGLAGASNTGELFF. CDR3 bases: TGTGCCATCACGGGGCTAGCGGGAGCTTCGAACACCGGGGAGCTGTTTTTT.

This chain links TRBV24-1 with TRBJ2-2; unclear D gene. With 3 bases removed from V and 3 bases from J, the gap between germline ends came to 16 bases. Germline-derived CDR1 and CDR2 are KGHDR and SFDVKD. This CDR3 contains 17 residues. The CDR3, as DNA: TGTGCCACCAGTGATCAAACGGGCAGACCGTACACCGGGGAGCTGTTTTTT. Translating gives CATSDQTGRPYTGELFF.

This clonotype was counted only a few times. The V and J genes are TRBV20-1 and TRBJ1-6; a possible D gene is TRBD1 (6 bases). The ends were cut back, 1 base at V and 8 bases at J, with 18 bases in the middle. The CDR3 covers 16 residues. The germline CDR1 and CDR2 sequences are DFQATT and SNEGSKA (reference sequence). This CDR3 reads CSARVWGAIADSPLHF. As DNA, the CDR3 is TGCAGTGCTAGAGTTTGGGGGGCCATCGCGGATTCACCCCTCCACTTT.

The CDR3 spells CASYPSGDGNQPQHF. DNA of the CDR3: TGTGCCAGCTACCCCAGCGGGGACGGCAATCAGCCCCAGCATTTT. The rearrangement links TRBV6-1 to TRBJ1-5; weak D call: TRBD1 (5 bases). V lost 8 bases and J lost 2, with 16 bases in between. Germline CDR1 is MNHNS and CDR2 is SASEGT. The CDR3 length is 15 residues.